This record covers a single T cell receptor beta chain. Its binding antigen is unknown. Base qualities are missing; no much larger clone stands one base away. CD8 naive samples were CD45RO-negative cells positively selected for CCR7, giving a CD45RA+CCR7+ population that excluded TemRA cells. The donors were healthy, HIV-negative adults who had no recently reported acute infections or vaccinations. Every donor was a Caucasian adult residing in Nashville, Tennessee, USA. Blood was obtained by leukapheresis, after which PBMCs were separated by Ficoll-Histopaque density gradient centrifugation and cryopreserved in liquid nitrogen vapor phase. Purity and quantity of every magnetically sorted T cell population were checked by analytical flow cytometry. Genomic DNA was isolated from each sorted fraction and quantified by UV absorbance on a Nanodrop 2000c. TCR CDR3 regions were amplified from genomic DNA by multiplex PCR using the deep immunoSEQ assay. Extracted genomic DNA from each cell subset was distributed evenly across all wells of several immunoSEQ 96-well plates, and each plate was treated as a replicate. Each replicate PCR for sorted subsets received about 180 ng genomic DNA, equal to roughly 33,000 T cell genomes. Purified libraries were measured with a Qubit 3.0 fluorometer, size-checked on a Bioanalyzer 2100, and measured again with the KAPA Library Quantification kit. A separate single-read 150-cycle Illumina NextSeq 550 flow cell was used to sequence each immunoSEQ 96-well plate. As for how the authors treated the data: The immunoSEQ output contained only junctional sequences without quality scores, so filtering could not match that applied to full-length reads. Sequences were annotated with PyIR, a Python wrapper for IgBLAST v1.9, using IMGT germline references to assign V/J genes and CDR3. Reads were filtered out if the reads had weak V/J assignments (E-value above 1e-6), no CDR3, stop codons, out-of-frame junctions, or ambiguous translated residues. A V3J clonotype was defined by an identical inferred V gene, J gene, and CDR3 amino acid sequence. To compute the percentage overlap between repertoires, the number of shared unique clonotypes was divided by the size of the smaller repertoire. Richness of each repertoire was evaluated using RTK rarefaction, the Chao1 estimator, and Recon v2.1 estimates of unobserved clonotypes. Generation probabilities for all TCRbeta clonotypes obtained by the gDNA method from a handful of donors were computed using OLGA. In its TCRdb copy, this immuneACCESS table keeps in-frame sequences only and misses some clones. Where compared with another copy, unresolved V genes explain less than half of these, and the others have no known cause. The V and J calls and clone size come from that table; D and trimming were worked out from the DNA. The sample table contains roughly 2 million clones; only one count was recorded for approximately 94% of them. The top ten clonotypes cover 0.85% to 1.3% of the sample.

This entry comes from a study of shared clonotypes between healthy human individuals (dated by TCRdb to about 2020). As for the study more broadly: A couple of women and three men aged 18 to 49 years were included in the cohort. For each donor, CD4 naive and CD4 memory were each run on three plates, CD8 naive on two plates, and CD8 memory on one plate. To estimate repertoire size and how much clonotype sharing occurs between individuals, the study deeply sequenced the blood TCR repertoires of several healthy adults. Different laboratories and diverse techniques were used to prepare libraries and sequence TCR repertoires, to increase sequencing depth and limit assay-specific biases. Each donor's leukapheresis produced roughly between roughly 0.9 and 8.9 billion PBMCs. Results the study describes overall, beyond this receptor: Rarefaction of sorted-subset datasets indicated incomplete sequencing despite the large sequencing depth. The small number of donors limited the genetic and exposure-history diversity represented. Pairwise subsampling led to the expectation that sequencing depth would affect the degree of clonotype sharing among donors. When a handful of donors were compared, the shared fraction of clonotypes was about 5% for naive CD4, around 4% for naive CD8, more than 2% for memory CD4, and approximately 0.4% for memory CD8. Naive subsets generally had larger estimated clonotype richness than memory subsets. Sampling was restricted to blood, and TCR repertoires in tissues likely differ from the TCR repertoires found in blood. Higher generation probabilities were observed for clonotypes shared by all four sorted-subset donors than for non-shared clonotypes.

CDR1 GTSNPN and CDR2 SVGIG are derived from the germline V gene (reference sequence). Counted from cysteine to phenylalanine, this CDR3 has 13 amino acids. This entry keeps only the CDR3 DNA: 39 bases, framed from base 1. V drops 0 bases and J drops 6 bases, leaving 9 bases in between. The sequence links TRBV30 to TRBJ2-1; the D gene remains uncertain. This TCR derives from a man aged 18 to 29 in good health. Sequenced material: naive CD8+ T cells sorted from blood. Reading the label with the study, this specimen's cell subset or site is: CD45RA+CCR7+. The CDR3 sequence is CAWSVGQTNEQFF. The nucleotides read TGTGCCTGGAGTGTTGGTCAAACCAATGAGCAGTTCTTC. The full variable domain, with segments outside the CDR3 supplied by the reference TRBV30 and TRBJ2-1 proteins, appears as SQTIHQWPATLVQPVGSPLSLECTVEGTSNPNLYWYRQAAGRGLQLLFYSVGIGQISSEVPQNLSASRPQDRQFILSSKKLLLSDSGFYLCAWSVGQTNEQFFGPGTRLTVL.